These T cell receptor beta chains were read from a single sample in a study of T cell changes during pregnancy in multiple sclerosis. The method was immunoSEQ multiplex PCR; TCRdb's version includes in-frame clones alone and lacks a portion of them. This sample has around 100,000 clones, with 80% to 95% found just once. The sample in question was peripheral blood, obtained in the third trimester of pregnancy. All receptors derive from a female donor with multiple sclerosis, enrolled in a pregnancy study. Both conserved end residues are part of each CDR3. D genes are given only for firm matches. Some rows mark clone size as missing; the rest say once, few, many or name a class of expanded clone.

>TRBJ2-5|.|TRBD2|TRBV5-4
TGTGCCAGCAGTCTTCCGGGGGGGCTGGGTCTGCTGTACTTC
CASSLPGGLGLLYF
>TRBJ2-7|.|.|TRBV7-8
TGTGCCAGCAGCTTGGGAGAGAGCTCCTACGAGCAGTACTTC
CASSLGESSYEQYF
>TRBJ1-2|.|TRBD1|TRBV25-1
TGTGCCAGCAGTGCAAGAGGGGGCTCCAATGGCTACACCTTC
CASSARGGSNGYTF
>TRBJ1-3|.|.|TRBV5-4
TGTGCCAGCAGCTCTGGACCGGGACAAGAGGACACCATATATTTT
CASSSGPGQEDTIYF
>TRBJ1-6|few|TRBD1|TRBV7-2
TGTGCCAGCAGCTTAATGGGGGACAGGTCGTCGAATTCACCCCTCCACTTT
CASSLMGDRSSNSPLHF
>TRBJ1-5|.|.|TRBV5-6
TGTGCCAGCAGCTTGGGGGTGGCGGGCAATCAGCCCCAGCATTTT
CASSLGVAGNQPQHF
>TRBJ1-1|once|TRBD1|TRBV27
TGTGCCAGCAGTCCTCGAGGACAGGGGATGAACACTGAAGCTTTCTTT
CASSPRGQGMNTEAFF
>TRBJ2-5|.|.|TRBV19
TGTGCCAGTAGTATTACAGTATCCCAAGAGACCCAGTACTTC
CASSITVSQETQYF
>TRBJ2-1|.|TRBD2|TRBV30
TGTGCCTGGAGTCAACTAGCGGGAACAAATGAGCAGTTCTTC
CAWSQLAGTNEQFF
>TRBJ2-6|.|TRBD2|TRBV7-2
TGTGCCAGCAGTAAAGCGGGACTCCCCACCGGGGCCAACGTCCTGACTTTC
CASSKAGLPTGANVLTF
>TRBJ1-4|.|.|TRBV5-5
TGTGCCAGCAGAAACGAACCTACAACTAATGAAAAACTGTTTTTT
CASRNEPTTNEKLFF
>TRBJ2-1|.|TRBD2|TRBV10-3
TGTGCCTCCGCGACTAGCGGATACAATGAGCAGTTCTTC
CASATSGYNEQFF
>TRBJ2-5|once|TRBD1|TRBV5-8
TGTGCCAGCAGCTTGGGACAGGGGGCGAGCCAGTACTTC
CASSLGQGASQYF
>TRBJ2-7|.|TRBD2|TRBV7-2
TGTGCCAGCGGGGGACTAGCGGGGAAAGAGCAGTACTTC
CASGGLAGKEQYF
>TRBJ2-7|once|TRBD2|TRBV27
TGTGCCAGCAGTTCGGCGGGGGGAGGTTTCTACGAGCAGTACTTC
CASSSAGGGFYEQYF
>TRBJ2-7|.|TRBD1|TRBV2
TGTGCCAGCAAAAGGGACAGGGGGCCGAACGAGCAGTACTTC
CASKRDRGPNEQYF
>TRBJ2-2|once|.|TRBV6-5
TGTGCCAGCAGTAGCCCGCGGGGGGAGCTGTTTTTT
CASSSPRGELFF
>TRBJ2-3|.|.|TRBV19
TGTGCCAGTAGTATAGATCCGTCAGGAATCACAGATACGCAGTATTTT
CASSIDPSGITDTQYF
>TRBJ2-3|.|TRBD2|TRBV5-3
TGTGCCAGAAGCCCCGGCCCCAGCGGGAGGGGGCAAGTAGATACGCAGTATTTT
CARSPGPSGRGQVDTQYF
>TRBJ2-3|.|TRBD2|TRBV6-1
TGTGCCAGCAGTGGGACTAGTGCAGATACGCAGTATTTT
CASSGTSADTQYF
>TRBJ1-5|.|.|TRBV21-1
TGTGCCAGCAGCAAAGTGGAGGCAGGGACACGGAATCAGCCCCAGCATTTT
CASSKVEAGTRNQPQHF
>TRBJ2-2|once|TRBD2|TRBV2
TGTGCCAGCACCTTGGCGGGGGGGCGGTCCGGGGAGCTGTTTTTT
CASTLAGGRSGELFF
>TRBJ2-7|.|.|TRBV5-4
TGTGCCAGCAGCTTGAGCGGAGGGAACGAGCAGTACTTC
CASSLSGGNEQYF
>TRBJ2-1|.|.|TRBV4-1
TGCGCCAGCAGCCAAGACGGAGTAGAGGTAGTTGAGCAGTTCTTC
CASSQDGVEVVEQFF
>TRBJ2-7|.|.|TRBV7-9
TGTGCCAGCACCCCCCCACTCTCCTACGAGCAGTACTTC
CASTPPLSYEQYF
>TRBJ2-7|.|.|TRBV9
TGTGCCAGCAGCGTAGCCCAGGGGAGCTCCTACGAGCAGTACTTC
CASSVAQGSSYEQYF
>TRBJ2-2|.|TRBD1|TRBV14
TGTGCCAGCAGGTCGACAGGGAGAGTCGGGGAGCTGTTTTTT
CASRSTGRVGELFF
>TRBJ1-1|.|.|TRBV5-1
TGCGCCAGCAGCTCTGCTTTGCGGGGAACTGAAGCTTTCTTT
CASSSALRGTEAFF
>TRBJ1-3|.|.|TRBV15
TGTGCCACCAGCAGTTTGACAGCCTCTGGAAACACCATATATTTT
CATSSLTASGNTIYF
>TRBJ2-7|.|.|TRBV13
TGTGCCAGCAGCTTCACCAACATCTACGAGCAGTACTTC
CASSFTNIYEQYF
>TRBJ1-5|.|.|TRBV28
TGTGCCAGCAGGGGCGGCAATCAGCCCCAGCATTTT
CASRGGNQPQHF
>TRBJ1-5|.|TRBD1|TRBV2
TGTGCCAGCAGTGAAGGTAGCAGGGGGCTATTAAATCAGCCCCAGCATTTT
CASSEGSRGLLNQPQHF
>TRBJ2-4|.|.|TRBV2
TGTGCCAGCAGTGGTGTATTAAACATTCAGTACTTC
CASSGVLNIQYF
>TRBJ2-1|.|.|TRBV19
TGTGCCAGTAGTATTTCCTCTAACAATGAGCAGTTCTTC
CASSISSNNEQFF
>TRBJ1-5|.|TRBD1|TRBV5-5
TGTGCCAGCAGCTTGTACAGGGACAGTCAGCCCCAGCATTTT
CASSLYRDSQPQHF
>TRBJ2-2|.|.|TRBV2
TGTGCCAGCAGTGGACTGGAGAGAGGAGGCACCGGGGAGCTGTTTTTT
CASSGLERGGTGELFF
>TRBJ1-1|.|.|TRBV5-1
TGCGCCAGCAGCTTGGACGAAACGCGCGTCACTGAAGCTTTCTTT
CASSLDETRVTEAFF
>TRBJ2-6|.|TRBD1|TRBV19
TGTGCCAGTAGTACCCTGGAGGGACAGGGTCGCGGGGCCAACGTCCTGACTTTC
CASSTLEGQGRGANVLTF
>TRBJ2-5|.|.|TRBV9
TGTGCCAGCAGCGACTCCCAGGTCTGGCACTTC
CASSDSQVWHF